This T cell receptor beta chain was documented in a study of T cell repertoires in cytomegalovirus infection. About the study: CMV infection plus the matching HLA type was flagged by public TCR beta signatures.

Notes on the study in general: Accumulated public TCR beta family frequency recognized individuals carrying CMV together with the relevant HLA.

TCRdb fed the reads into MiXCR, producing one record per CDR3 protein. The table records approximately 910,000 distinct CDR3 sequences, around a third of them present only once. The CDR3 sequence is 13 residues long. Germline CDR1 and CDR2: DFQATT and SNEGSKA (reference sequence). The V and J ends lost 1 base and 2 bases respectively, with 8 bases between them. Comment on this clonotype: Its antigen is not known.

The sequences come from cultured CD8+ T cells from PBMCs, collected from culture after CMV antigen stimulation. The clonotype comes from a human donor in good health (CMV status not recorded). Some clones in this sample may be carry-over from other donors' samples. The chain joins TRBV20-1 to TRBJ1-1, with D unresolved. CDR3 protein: CSARAPVNTEAFF. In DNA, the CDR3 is TGCAGTGCTAGAGCTCCGGTCAACACTGAAGCTTTCTTT.